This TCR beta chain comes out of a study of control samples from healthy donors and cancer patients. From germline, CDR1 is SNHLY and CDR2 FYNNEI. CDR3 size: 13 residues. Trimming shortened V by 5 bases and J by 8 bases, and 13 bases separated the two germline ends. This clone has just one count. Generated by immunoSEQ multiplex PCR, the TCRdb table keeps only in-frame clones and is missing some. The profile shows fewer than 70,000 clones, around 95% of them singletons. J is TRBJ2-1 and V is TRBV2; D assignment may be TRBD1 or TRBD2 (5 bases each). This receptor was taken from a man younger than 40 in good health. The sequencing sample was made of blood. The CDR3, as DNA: TGTGCCAGCAGTTCCGGACTGGGGGATGAGCAGTTCTTC. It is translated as CASSSGLGDEQFF. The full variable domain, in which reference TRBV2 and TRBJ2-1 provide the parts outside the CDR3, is EPEVTQTPSHQVTQMGQEVILRCVPISNHLYFYWYRQILGQKVEFLVSFYNNEISEKSEIFDDQFSVERPDGSNFTLKIRSTKLEDSAMYFCASSSGLGDEQFFGPGTRLTVL.